Sequencing of this T cell receptor (beta chain) was carried out in a study of T cell responses to AZD1222 COVID-19 vaccine. The germline gives CDR1 WNHNN, CDR2 SYGVQD (reference sequence). Deletions cut 0 bases from V and 2 bases from J, with 8 bases between. This CDR3 contains 15 residues. Here immunoSEQ multiplex PCR was the method, and the copy in TCRdb shows in-frame clones only, minus some. The sample consists of some 100,000 clones, 85% to 90% of them appearing once. This sequence was found in an adult in good health. The chain is built from TRBV10-1 and TRBJ2-1; weak D call: TRBD2 (5 bases). Sequenced here: peripheral blood, sampled on day 0 of AZD1222 vaccination. The CDR3 spells CASSESTGTYNEQFF. In DNA, the CDR3 is TGCGCCAGCAGTGAGTCGACGGGAACCTACAATGAGCAGTTCTTC.